This T cell receptor (beta chain) originates from a study of blood T cells in healthy people across ages. Then a second PCR, running roughly 7 to 11 cycles, was carried out with a sample-barcoded 5' primer and a J-beta primer mix. MiXCR was run by TCRdb on the 5' RACE reads, yielding one entry per CDR3 protein. This table has around 990,000 distinct CDR3 sequences, roughly two fifths appearing once. Concerning this clonotype: The junction does not match germline at one end; this may be a read error.

The sequence was collected from a man aged 18 to 30 in good health. The sequenced sample was blood.

DNA for the CDR3: TGTGCTAGCAGCTTAGAACAGGGCAGCTCCTACGAGCAGTACTTC. Protein sequence: CASSLEQGSSYEQYF. The chain employs TRBV7-7 and TRBJ2-7; tentatively, D is TRBD1 (6 bases). This CDR3 is 15 amino acids long. Germline values: CDR1 SSHAT, CDR2 FNYEAQ (reference sequence). The complete variable domain, with remaining parts taken from reference TRBV7-7 and TRBJ2-7, reads GAGVSQSPRYKVTKRGQDVTLRCDPISSHATLYWYQQALGQGPEFLTYFNYEAQPDKSGLPSDRFSAERPEGSISTLTIQRTEQRDSAMYRCASSLEQGSSYEQYFGPGTRLTVT.